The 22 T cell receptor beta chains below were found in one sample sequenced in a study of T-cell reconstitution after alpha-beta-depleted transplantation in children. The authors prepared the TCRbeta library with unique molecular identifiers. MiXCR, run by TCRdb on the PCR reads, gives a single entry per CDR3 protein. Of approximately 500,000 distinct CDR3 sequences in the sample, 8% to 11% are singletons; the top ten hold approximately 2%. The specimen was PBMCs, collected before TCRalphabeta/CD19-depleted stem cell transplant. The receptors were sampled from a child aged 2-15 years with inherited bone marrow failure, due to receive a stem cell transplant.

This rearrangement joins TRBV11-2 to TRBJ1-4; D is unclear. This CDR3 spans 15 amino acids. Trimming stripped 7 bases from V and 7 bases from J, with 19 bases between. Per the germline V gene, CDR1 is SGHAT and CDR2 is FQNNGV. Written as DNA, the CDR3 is TGTGCCAGCACCCCTATGAATATGGAAACTGAAAAACTGTTTTTT. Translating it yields CASTPMNMETEKLFF.

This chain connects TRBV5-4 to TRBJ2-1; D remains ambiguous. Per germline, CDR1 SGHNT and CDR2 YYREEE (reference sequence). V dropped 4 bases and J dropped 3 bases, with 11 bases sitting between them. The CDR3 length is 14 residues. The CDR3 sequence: CASSPKAHYNEQFF. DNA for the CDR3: TGTGCCAGCAGCCCTAAAGCCCACTACAATGAGCAGTTCTTC.

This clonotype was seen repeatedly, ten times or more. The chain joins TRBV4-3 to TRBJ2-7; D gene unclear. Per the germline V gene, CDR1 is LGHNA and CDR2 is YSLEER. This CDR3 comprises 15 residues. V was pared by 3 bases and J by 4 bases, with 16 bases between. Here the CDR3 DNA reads TGCGCCAGCAGCCACCGGGCCGAGGTGGGTTACGAGCAGTACTTC. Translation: CASSHRAEVGYEQYF.

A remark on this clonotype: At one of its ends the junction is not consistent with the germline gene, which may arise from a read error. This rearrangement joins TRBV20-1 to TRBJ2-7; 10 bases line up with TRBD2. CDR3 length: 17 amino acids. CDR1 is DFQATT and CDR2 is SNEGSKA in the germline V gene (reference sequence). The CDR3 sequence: CSARPRTSGLSSYDQYF. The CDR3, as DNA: TGCAGTGCTAGACCCCGGACTAGCGGACTTAGCTCCTACGACCAGTACTTC.

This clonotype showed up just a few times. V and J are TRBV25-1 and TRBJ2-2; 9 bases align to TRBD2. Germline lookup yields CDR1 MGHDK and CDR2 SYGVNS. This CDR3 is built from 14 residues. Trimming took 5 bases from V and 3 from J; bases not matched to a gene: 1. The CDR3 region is CASSRLADTGELFF. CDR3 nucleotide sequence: TGTGCCAGCAGTAGACTAGCGGACACCGGGGAGCTGTTTTTT.

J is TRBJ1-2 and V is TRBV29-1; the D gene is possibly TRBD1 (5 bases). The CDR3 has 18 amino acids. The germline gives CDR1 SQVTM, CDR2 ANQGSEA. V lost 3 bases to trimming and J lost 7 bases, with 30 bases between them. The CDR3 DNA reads TGCAGCGTTGACAGCGGGGCAAATATGGCGTTAGGAAGTCTTGGCTACACCTTC. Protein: CSVDSGANMALGSLGYTF.

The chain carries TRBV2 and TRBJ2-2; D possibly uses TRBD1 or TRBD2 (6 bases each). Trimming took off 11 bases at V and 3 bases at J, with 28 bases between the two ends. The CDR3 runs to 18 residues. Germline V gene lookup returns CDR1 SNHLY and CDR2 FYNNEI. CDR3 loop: CALSPSGAVLTHTGELFF. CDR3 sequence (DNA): TGTGCCCTCAGCCCTTCGGGGGCGGTTCTTACGCACACCGGGGAGCTGTTTTTT. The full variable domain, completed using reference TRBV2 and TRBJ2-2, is EPEVTQTPSHQVTQMGQEVILRCVPISNHLYFYWYRQILGQKVEFLVSFYNNEISEKSEIFDDQFSVERPDGSNFTLKIRSTKLEDSAMYFCALSPSGAVLTHTGELFFGEGSRLTVL.

The CDR3 protein is CASSPGLGENTEAFF. CDR3 bases: TGCGCCAGCAGCCCAGGCCTAGGGGAGAACACTGAAGCTTTCTTT. The chain carries TRBV23-1 and TRBJ1-1; D may be TRBD1 (5 bases). TRBV23-1 belongs to the ORF category, with a function that is uncertain. Trimming removed 6 bases at V and 1 base at J, with 15 bases between. The CDR3 is 15 residues long.

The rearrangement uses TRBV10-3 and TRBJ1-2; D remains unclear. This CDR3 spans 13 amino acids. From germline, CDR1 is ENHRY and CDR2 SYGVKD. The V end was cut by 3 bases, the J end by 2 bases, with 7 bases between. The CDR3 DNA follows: TGTGCCATCAGTGACACAGACAACTATGGCTACACCTTC. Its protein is CAISDTDNYGYTF.

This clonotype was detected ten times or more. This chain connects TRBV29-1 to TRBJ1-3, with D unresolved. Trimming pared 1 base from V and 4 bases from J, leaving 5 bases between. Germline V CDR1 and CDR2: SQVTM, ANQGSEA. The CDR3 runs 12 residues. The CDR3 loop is CSVEGGGNTIYF. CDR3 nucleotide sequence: TGCAGCGTTGAAGGAGGCGGAAACACCATATATTTT.

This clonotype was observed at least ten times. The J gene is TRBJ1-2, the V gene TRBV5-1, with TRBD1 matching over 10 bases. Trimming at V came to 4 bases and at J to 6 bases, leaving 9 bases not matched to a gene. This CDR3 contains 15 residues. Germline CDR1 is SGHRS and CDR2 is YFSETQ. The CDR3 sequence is CASSTGQGGYHGYTF. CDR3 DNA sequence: TGCGCCAGCAGCACAGGACAGGGGGGATACCATGGCTACACCTTC.

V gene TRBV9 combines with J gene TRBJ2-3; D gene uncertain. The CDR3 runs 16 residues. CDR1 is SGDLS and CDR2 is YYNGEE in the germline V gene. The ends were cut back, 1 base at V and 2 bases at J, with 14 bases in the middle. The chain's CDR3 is CASSVPPQESTDTQYF. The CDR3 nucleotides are TGTGCCAGCAGCGTACCCCCTCAGGAGTCCACAGATACGCAGTATTTT. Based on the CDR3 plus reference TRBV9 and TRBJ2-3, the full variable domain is DSGVTQTPKHLITATGQRVTLRCSPRSGDLSVYWYQQSLDQGLQFLIQYYNGEERAKGNILERFSAQQFPDLHSELNLSSLELGDSALYFCASSVPPQESTDTQYFGPGTRLTVL.

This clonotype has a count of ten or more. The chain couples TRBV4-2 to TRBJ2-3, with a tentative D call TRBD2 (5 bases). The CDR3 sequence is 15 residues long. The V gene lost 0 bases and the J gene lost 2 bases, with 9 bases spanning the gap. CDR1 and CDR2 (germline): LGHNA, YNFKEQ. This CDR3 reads CASSQDSGYTDTQYF. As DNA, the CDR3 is TGTGCCAGCAGCCAAGATTCGGGATACACAGATACGCAGTATTTT.

The CDR3 nucleotides read TGTGCCAGCAGTTTCCCGGGACTAGCGGGAATTGAGCAGTTCTTC. Translation: CASSFPGLAGIEQFF. This rearrangement joins TRBV28 to TRBJ2-1, with 13 bases that match TRBD2. The CDR3 contains 15 residues. CDR1 MDHEN and CDR2 SYDVKM come from the germline V gene. After removal of 3 bases from V and 9 bases from J, the junction contained 5 bases not matched to a gene.

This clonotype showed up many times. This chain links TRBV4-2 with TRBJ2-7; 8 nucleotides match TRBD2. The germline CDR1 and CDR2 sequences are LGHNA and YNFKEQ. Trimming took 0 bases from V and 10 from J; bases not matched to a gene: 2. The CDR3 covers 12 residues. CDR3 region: CASSQDGTSQYF. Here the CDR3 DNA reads TGTGCCAGCAGCCAAGACGGGACTAGTCAGTACTTC.

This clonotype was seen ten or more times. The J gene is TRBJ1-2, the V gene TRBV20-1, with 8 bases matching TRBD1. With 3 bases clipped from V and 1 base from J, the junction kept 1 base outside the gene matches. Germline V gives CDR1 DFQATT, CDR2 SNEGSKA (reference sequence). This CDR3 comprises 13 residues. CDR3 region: CSARDRVNYGYTF. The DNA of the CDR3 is TGCAGTGCTAGGGACAGGGTTAACTATGGCTACACCTTC.

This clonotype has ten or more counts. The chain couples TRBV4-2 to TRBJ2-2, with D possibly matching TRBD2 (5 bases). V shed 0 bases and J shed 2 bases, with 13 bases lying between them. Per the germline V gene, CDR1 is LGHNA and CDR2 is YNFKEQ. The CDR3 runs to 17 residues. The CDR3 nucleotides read TGTGCCAGCAGCCAAGATCATAAAGGAGGAAACACCGGGGAGCTGTTTTTT. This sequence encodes CASSQDHKGGNTGELFF.

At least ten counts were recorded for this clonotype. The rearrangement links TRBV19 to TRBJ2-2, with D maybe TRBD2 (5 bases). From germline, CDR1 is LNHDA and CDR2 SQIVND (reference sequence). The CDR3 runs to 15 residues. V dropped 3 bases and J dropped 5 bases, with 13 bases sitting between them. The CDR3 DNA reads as TGTGCCAGTAGTATGTGGAGGAGGTGGACCGGGGAGCTGTTTTTT. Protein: CASSMWRRWTGELFF.

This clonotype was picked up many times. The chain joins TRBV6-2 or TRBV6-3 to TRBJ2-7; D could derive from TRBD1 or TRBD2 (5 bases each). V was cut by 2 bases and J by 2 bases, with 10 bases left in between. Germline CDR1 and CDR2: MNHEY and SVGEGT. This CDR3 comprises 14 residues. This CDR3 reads CASSYRGNTYEQYF. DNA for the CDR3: TGTGCCAGCAGTTACCGGGGCAACACCTACGAGCAGTACTTC.

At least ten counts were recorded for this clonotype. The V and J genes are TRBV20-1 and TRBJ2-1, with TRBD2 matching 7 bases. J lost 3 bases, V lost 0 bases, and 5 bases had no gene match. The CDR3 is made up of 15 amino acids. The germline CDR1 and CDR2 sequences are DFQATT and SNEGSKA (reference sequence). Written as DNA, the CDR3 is TGCAGTGCTAGAGAACCTAGCGGATACTACAATGAGCAGTTCTTC. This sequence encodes CSAREPSGYYNEQFF.

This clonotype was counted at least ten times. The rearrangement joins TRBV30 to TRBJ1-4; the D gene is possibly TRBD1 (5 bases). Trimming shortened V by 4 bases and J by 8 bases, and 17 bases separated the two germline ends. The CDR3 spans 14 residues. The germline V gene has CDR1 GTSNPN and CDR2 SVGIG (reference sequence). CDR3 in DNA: TGTGCCTGGAACCGGGACCTCAGTGGAGAAAAACTGTTTTTT. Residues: CAWNRDLSGEKLFF.

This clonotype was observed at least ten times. The CDR3 nucleotides read TGCAGTGCTACCCCGGGATCGGGACTAGCGGGAGTGGATACGCAGTATTTT. As protein: CSATPGSGLAGVDTQYF. The rearrangement uses TRBV20-1 and TRBJ2-3, with TRBD2 identical over 14 bases. Germline CDR1 reads DFQATT; CDR2 reads SNEGSKA (reference sequence). This CDR3 is 17 amino acids long. Losses at the gene ends were 4 bases for V and 6 bases for J; bases not matched to a gene: 12.